This T cell receptor (beta chain) was obtained from a study of blood T cell repertoires in COVID-19. Study summary: Material from acute and convalescent COVID-19 was sourced from the United States, Italy and Spain. From T cells, B-cell-depleted T cells, or PBMCs came the material, which was cDNA or gDNA.

The CDR3 consists of 12 residues. The ends were cut back, 2 bases at V and 6 bases at J, with 5 bases in the middle. Germline V gene lookup returns CDR1 SNHLY and CDR2 FYNNEI. Authors' data handling: Reference gene primer amplification gave nucleated cell count estimates. This table comes from immunoSEQ multiplex PCR, and its TCRdb copy is limited to in-frame clones, with some not included. That table supplies the V and J calls and clone size; D and trimming were determined from the DNA. The top ten clones hold about 5% of a sample with around 69,000 clones, roughly nine tenths of them seen once. Only one count was recorded for this clone.

This receptor was identified in a woman aged 45-60 years with active COVID-19. V is TRBV2 and J is TRBJ1-5; the D is unclear. The sequencing input was peripheral blood. DNA of the CDR3: TGTGCCAGCAGTGAACTGTCTCAGCCCCAGCATTTT. It yields the protein CASSELSQPQHF.